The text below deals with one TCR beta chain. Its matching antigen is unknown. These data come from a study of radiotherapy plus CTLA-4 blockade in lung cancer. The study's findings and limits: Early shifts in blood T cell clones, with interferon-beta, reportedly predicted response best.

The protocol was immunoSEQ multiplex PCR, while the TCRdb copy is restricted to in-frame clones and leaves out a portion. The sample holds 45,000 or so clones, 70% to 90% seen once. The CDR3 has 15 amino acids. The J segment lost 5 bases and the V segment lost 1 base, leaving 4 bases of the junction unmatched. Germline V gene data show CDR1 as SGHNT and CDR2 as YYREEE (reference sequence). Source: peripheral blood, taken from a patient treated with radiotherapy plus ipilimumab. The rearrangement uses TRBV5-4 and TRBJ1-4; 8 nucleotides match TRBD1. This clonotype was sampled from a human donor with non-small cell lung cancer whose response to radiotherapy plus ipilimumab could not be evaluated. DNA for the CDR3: TGTGCCAGCAGCTTGAGGACAGGGAAAAATGAAAAACTGTTTTTT. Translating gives CASSLRTGKNEKLFF.